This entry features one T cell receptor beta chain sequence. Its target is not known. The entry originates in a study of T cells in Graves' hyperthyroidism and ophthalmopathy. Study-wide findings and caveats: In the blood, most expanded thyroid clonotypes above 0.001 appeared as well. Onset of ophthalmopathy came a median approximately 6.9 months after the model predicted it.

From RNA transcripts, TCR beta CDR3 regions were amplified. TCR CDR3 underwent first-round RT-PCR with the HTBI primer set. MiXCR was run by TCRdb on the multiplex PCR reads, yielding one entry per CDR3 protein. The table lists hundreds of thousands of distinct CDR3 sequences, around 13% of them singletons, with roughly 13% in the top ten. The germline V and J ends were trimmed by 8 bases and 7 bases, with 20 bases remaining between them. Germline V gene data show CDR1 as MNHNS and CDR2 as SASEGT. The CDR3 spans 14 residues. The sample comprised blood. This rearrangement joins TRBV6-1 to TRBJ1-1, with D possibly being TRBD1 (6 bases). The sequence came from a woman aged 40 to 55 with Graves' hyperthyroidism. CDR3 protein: CASSLRGGAVEAFF. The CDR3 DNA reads TGTGCCAGCTCCCTTAGGGGGGGGGCGGTTGAAGCTTTCTTT.